Given below is one T cell receptor beta chain in context. This CDR3 is 14 amino acids long. CDR1 SQVTM and CDR2 ANQGSEA come from the germline V gene. V was trimmed by 7 bases and J by 7 bases, leaving 22 bases between them. Original methodology: Amplification from reference gene primers served as the basis for estimated nucleated cell counts. The protocol was immunoSEQ multiplex PCR, while the TCRdb copy is restricted to in-frame clones and leaves out a portion. The DNA gave D and trimming, while V, J and clone size come from that table. The sample shows around 200,000 clones, 84% of them seen only once. The data stem from a study of blood T cell repertoires in COVID-19. Study at large: Samples taken during acute and convalescent COVID-19 were collected in the United States, Italy and Spain. T cells, B-cell-depleted T cells, or PBMCs provided the cDNA or gDNA that served as material.

The source is a middle-aged man with active or convalescent COVID-19. Sequenced: peripheral blood. The V call is TRBV29-1, the J call TRBJ2-5; D possibly corresponds to TRBD1 (6 bases). CDR3 in DNA: TGCAGCGCCCGAGGACAGCGACAAAGAGGGACCCAGTACTTC. Protein sequence: CSARGQRQRGTQYF.